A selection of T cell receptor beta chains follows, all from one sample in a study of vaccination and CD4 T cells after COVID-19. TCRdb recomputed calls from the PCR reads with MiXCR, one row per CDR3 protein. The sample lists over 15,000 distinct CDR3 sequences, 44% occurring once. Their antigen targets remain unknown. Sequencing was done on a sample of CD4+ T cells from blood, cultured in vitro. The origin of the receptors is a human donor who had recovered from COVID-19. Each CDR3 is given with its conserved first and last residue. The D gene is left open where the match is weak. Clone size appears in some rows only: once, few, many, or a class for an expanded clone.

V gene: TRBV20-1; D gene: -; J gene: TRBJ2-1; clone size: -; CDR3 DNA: TGCAGTGCTAGAGATTCGTGGACAGGGACTATACCGTTCTTC; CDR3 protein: CSARDSWTGTIPFF
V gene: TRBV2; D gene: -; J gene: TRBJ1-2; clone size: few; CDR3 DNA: TGTGCCAGCAGTCCTTTACCCGTGGACACCAAATATGGCTACACCTTC; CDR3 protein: CASSPLPVDTKYGYTF
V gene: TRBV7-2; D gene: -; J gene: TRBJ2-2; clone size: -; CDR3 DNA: TGTGCCAGCAGCTTAGGTGGTAGGAGCACCGGGGAGCTGTTTTTT; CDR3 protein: CASSLGGRSTGELFF
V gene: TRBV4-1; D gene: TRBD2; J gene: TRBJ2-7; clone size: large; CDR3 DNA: TGCGCCAGCAGCCCGGGACTAGCGGGCGAGCAGTACTTC; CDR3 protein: CASSPGLAGEQYF
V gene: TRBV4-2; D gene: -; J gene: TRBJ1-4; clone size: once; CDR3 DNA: TGTGCCAGCAGCCAAGTTTCAGGGAGCAGGACCGAAAAACTGTTTTTT; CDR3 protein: CASSQVSGSRTEKLFF
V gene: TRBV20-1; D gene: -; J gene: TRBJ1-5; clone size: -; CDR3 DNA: TGCAGTGCTAGCTTACAGGGATGGATTCAGCCCCAGCATTTT; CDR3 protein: CSASLQGWIQPQHF
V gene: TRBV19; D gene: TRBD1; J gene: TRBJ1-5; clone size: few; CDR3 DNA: TGTGCCAGTGGGACAGGGACGTTCCAGCCCCAGCATTTT; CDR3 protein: CASGTGTFQPQHF
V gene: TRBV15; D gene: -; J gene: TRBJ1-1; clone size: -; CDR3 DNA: TGTGCCACCAGCGGGGGGCTTAACACTGAAGCTTTCTTT; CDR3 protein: CATSGGLNTEAFF
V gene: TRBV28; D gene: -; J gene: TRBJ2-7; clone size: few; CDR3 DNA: TGTGCCAGCAACGCAGCTCAAAGGTACGAGCAGTACTTC; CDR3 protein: CASNAAQRYEQYF
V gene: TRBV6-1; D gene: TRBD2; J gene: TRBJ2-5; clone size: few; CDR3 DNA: TGTGCCAGCAGTGACTCCATTCCCTTTGGCGGGAGGGCCAGAGAGACCCAGTACTTC; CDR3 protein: CASSDSIPFGGRARETQYF
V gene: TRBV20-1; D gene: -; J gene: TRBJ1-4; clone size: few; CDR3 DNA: TGCAGTGCTGGGGGCCCCTCGAGGGAAAAACTGTTTTTT; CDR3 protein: CSAGGPSREKLFF
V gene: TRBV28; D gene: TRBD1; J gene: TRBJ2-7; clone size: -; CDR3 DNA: TGTGCCAGCAGTCCGACAGGGGGGATGTTTAGGACTAGACCCTACGAGCAGTACTTC; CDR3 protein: CASSPTGGMFRTRPYEQYF
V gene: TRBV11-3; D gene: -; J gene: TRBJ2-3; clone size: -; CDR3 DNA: TGTGCCAGCAGCCTTCGGGGTGCAGATACGCAGTATTTT; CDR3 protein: CASSLRGADTQYF
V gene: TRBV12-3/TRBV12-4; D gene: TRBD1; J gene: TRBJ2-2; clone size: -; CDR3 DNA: TGTGCCAGCAGTTCACAGGGGGCGAACGGGGAGCTGTTTTTT; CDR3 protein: CASSSQGANGELFF
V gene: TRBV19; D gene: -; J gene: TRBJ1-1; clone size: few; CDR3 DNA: TGTGCCAGTAGTATACAGGGATATTCGAACACTGAAGCTTTCTTT; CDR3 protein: CASSIQGYSNTEAFF
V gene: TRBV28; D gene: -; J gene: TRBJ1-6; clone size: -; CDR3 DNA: TGTGCCAGCCAGGCGGGCAGAAATAATTCACCCCTCCACTTT; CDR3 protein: CASQAGRNNSPLHF
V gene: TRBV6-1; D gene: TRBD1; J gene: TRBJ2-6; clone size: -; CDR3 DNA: TGTGCCAGCAGTGAATGGGGACAGGGGGGGGCCAACGTCCTGACTTTC; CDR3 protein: CASSEWGQGGANVLTF
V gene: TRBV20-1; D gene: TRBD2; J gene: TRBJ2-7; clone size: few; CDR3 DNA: TGCAGTGCTAGTAAGGCTAGCGGGTTCTACGAGCAGTACTTC; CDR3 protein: CSASKASGFYEQYF
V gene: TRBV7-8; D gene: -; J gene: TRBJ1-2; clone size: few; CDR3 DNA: TGTGCCAGCAGCTTTAGTATCATTAGGGGCTACACCTTC; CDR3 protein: CASSFSIIRGYTF
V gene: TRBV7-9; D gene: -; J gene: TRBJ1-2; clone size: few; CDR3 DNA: TGTGCCAGCAGCGCAAGCTGGACGGCGAACTGGCCCTATGGCTACACCTTC; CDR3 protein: CASSASWTANWPYGYTF
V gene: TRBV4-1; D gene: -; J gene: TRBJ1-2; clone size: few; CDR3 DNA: TGCGCCAGCAGCCAAGGTCAGACGGAGATGGAATCTGGCTACACCTTC; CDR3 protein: CASSQGQTEMESGYTF
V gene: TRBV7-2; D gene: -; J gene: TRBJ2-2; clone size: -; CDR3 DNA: TGTGCCAGCAGCTTAACGGGACTGAGGACCGGGGAGCTGTTTTTT; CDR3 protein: CASSLTGLRTGELFF
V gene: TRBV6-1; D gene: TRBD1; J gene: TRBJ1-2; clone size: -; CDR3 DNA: TGTGCCAGCAGGCTCAAACCCAGGGGGCTGGAGGGCTACACCTTC; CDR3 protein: CASRLKPRGLEGYTF
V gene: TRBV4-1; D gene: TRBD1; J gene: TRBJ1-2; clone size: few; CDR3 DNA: TGCGCCAGCAGCCAAGAGGGACAGGGCTTCTATGGCTACACCTTC; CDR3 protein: CASSQEGQGFYGYTF
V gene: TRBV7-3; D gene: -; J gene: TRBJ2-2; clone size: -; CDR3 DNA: TGTGCCAGCAGGAGAGGTCAGCTGAACACCGGGGAGCTGTTTTTT; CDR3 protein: CASRRGQLNTGELFF
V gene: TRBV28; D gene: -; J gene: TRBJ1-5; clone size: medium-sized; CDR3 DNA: TGTGCCAGCAGCCGGATAAACAATCAGCCCCAGCATTTT; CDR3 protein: CASSRINNQPQHF
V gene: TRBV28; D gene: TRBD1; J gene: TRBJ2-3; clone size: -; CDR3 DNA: TGTGCCAGCAGCCCCCTCGACAGGGTCCCATACACAGATACGCAGTATTTT; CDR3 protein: CASSPLDRVPYTDTQYF
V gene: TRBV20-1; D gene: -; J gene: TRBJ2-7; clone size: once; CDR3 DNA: TGCAGTGCTAGAGGGGACGTCAACGAGCAGTACTTC; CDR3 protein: CSARGDVNEQYF
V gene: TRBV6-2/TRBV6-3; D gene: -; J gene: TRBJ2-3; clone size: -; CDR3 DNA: TGTGCCAGCAGTTACTTGGTGGAGTTTAGCACAGATACGCAGTATTTT; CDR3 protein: CASSYLVEFSTDTQYF
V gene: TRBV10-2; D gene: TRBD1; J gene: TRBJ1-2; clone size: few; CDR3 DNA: TGCGCCAGCAGTGAAGGGACAGCGCCCTATGGCTACACCTTC; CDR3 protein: CASSEGTAPYGYTF
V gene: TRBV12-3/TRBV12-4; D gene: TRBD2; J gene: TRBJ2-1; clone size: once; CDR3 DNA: TGTGCCAGCACGAGGGGCGGGAGGGCATCTGAGCAGTTCTTC; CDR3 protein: CASTRGGRASEQFF
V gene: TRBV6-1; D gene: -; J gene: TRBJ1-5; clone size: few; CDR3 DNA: TGTGCCAGCAGTCGCCAGCCCTATAGCAATCAGCCCCAGCATTTT; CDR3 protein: CASSRQPYSNQPQHF
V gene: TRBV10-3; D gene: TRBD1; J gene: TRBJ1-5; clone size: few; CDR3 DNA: TGTGCCATCAGAGATCACAGGGGGCAGCATCAGCCCCAGCATTTT; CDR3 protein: CAIRDHRGQHQPQHF
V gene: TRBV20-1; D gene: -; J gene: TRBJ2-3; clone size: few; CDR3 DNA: TGCAGTGCTAGACCTACTAGTAGCACAGATACGCAGTATTTT; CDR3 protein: CSARPTSSTDTQYF
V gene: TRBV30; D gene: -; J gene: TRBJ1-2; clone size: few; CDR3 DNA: TGTGCCTGGAGCCCGGTAAACTATGGCTACACCTTC; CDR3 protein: CAWSPVNYGYTF
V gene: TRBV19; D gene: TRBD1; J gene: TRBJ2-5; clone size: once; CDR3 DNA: TGTGCCAGTACTCCAGGGAGGACAGGGTTTCAAGAGACCCAGTACTTC; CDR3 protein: CASTPGRTGFQETQYF
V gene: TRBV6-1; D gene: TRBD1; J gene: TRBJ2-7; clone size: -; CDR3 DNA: TGTGCCAGCAGCGAACTCCTTCCGGGACAGGGGGCCTACGAGCAGTACTTC; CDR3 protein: CASSELLPGQGAYEQYF
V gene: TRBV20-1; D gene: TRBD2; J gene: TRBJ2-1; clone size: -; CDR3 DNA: TGCAGTGCCGGGAGGGCCGGGAATGAGCAGTTCTTC; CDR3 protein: CSAGRAGNEQFF
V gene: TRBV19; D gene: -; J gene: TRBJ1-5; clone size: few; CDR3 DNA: TGTGCCAGTAGCCGGGACGGAGCTTATAGCAATCAGCCCCAGCATTTT; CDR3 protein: CASSRDGAYSNQPQHF
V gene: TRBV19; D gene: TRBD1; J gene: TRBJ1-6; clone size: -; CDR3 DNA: TGTGCCAGCGCCCCGGACAGGGGCCGTTCACCCCTCCACTTT; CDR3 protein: CASAPDRGRSPLHF
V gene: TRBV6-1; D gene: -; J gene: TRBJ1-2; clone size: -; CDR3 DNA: TGTGCCAGCTCCCGGGCCTACACTAACTATGGCTACACCTTC; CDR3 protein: CASSRAYTNYGYTF
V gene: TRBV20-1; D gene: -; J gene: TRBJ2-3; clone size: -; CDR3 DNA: TGCAGTGCTAGGCCCAACACAGATACGCAGTATTTT; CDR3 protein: CSARPNTDTQYF
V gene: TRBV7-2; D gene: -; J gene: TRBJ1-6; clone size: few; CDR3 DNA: TGTGCCAGCAGCTTAGGGCAGGCAGATAATTCACCCCTCCACTTT; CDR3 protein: CASSLGQADNSPLHF
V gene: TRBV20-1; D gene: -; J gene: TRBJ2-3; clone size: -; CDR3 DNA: TGCAGTGTTGCCCAGGGAACTAGCACAGATACGCAGTATTTT; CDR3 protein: CSVAQGTSTDTQYF
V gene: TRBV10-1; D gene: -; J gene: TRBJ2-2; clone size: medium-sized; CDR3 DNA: TGCGCCAGCAGTGAGTCTGGGACCGGGGAGCTGTTTTTT; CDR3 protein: CASSESGTGELFF
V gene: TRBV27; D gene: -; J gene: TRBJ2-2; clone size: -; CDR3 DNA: TGTGCCAGCAAGAAGGGCAGGGCGTTAACCGGGGAGCTGTTTTTT; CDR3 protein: CASKKGRALTGELFF
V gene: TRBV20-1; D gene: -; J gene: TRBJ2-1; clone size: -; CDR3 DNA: TGCAGTGCTAAGAAAGCGGGCAGCTCCTACAATGAGCAGTTCTTC; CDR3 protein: CSAKKAGSSYNEQFF
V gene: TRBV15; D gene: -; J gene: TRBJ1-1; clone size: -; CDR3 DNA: TGTGCCACCAGCAGAGCAAACCCGAGAGGGAGTGAAGCTTTCTTT; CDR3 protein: CATSRANPRGSEAFF
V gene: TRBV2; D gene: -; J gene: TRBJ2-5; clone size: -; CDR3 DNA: TGTGCCAGCAGTCCGGTTCCGACCGACAGCGTGGAGACCCAGTACTTC; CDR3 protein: CASSPVPTDSVETQYF
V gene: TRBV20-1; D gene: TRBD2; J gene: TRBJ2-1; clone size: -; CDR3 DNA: TGCAGTGTACCGCAGCGGGAGGGCCAAAATGAGCAGTTCTTC; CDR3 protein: CSVPQREGQNEQFF
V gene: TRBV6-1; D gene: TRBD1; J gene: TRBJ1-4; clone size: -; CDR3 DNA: TGTGCCATGGGACAGGGAGGGGATAATGAAAAACTGTTTTTT; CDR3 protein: CAMGQGGDNEKLFF
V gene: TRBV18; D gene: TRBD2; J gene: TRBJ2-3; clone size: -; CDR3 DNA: TGTGCCAGCTCACCAGGAGCGGGAGGATCCGCTGATACGCAGTATTTT; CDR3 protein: CASSPGAGGSADTQYF
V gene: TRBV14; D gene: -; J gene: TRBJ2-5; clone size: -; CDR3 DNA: TGTGCCAGCAGCCCGGACCTAGCCCAGTACTTC; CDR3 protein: CASSPDLAQYF
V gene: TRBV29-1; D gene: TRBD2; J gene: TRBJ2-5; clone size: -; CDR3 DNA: TGCAGCGTTGTGACTAGCGGGACCTTCCAGACCCAGTACTTC; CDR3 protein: CSVVTSGTFQTQYF
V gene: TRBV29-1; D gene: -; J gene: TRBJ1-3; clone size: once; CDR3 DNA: TGCAGCGTTAGGGTCGACTCTGGAAACACCATATATTTT; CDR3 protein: CSVRVDSGNTIYF
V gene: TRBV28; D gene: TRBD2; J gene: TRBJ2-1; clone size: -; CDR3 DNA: TGTGCCAGCAGCCCCGGGACTAGCGGGCCTCTCTCCTACAATGAGCAGTTCTTC; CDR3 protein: CASSPGTSGPLSYNEQFF
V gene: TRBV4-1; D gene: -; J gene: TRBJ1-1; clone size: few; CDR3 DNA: TGCGCCAGCAGCCAGAATCCAGGGTCGAGGGCTGAAGCTTTCTTT; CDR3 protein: CASSQNPGSRAEAFF